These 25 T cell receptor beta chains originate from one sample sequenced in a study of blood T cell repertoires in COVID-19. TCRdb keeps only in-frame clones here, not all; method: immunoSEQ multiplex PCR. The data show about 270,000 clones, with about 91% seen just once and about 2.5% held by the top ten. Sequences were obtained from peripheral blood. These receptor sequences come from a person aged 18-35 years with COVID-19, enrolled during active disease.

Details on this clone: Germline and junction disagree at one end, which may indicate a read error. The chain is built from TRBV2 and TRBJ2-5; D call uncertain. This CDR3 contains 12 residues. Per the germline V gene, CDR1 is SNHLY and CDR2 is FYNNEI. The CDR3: CASSVEQEAQYF. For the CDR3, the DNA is TGTGCCAGCAGTGTGGAGCAAGAGGCCCAGTACTTC.

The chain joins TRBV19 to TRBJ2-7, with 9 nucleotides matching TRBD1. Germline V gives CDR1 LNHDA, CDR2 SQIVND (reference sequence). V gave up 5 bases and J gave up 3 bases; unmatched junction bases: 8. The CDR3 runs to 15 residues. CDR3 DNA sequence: TGTGCCAGTAGTCCCCAGGACAGGGGCGGCTACGAGCAGTACTTC. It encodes CASSPQDRGGYEQYF.

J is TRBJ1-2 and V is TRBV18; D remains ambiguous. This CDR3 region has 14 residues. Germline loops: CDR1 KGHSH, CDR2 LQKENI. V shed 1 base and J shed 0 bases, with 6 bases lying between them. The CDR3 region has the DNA TGTGCCAGCTCACCACTTCCAGCTAACTATGGCTACACCTTC. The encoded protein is CASSPLPANYGYTF.

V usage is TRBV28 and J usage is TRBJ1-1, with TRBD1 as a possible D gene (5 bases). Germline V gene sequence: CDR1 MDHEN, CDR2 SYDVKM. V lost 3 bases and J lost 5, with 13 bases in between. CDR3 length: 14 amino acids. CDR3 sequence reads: CASSLRGLLTEAFF. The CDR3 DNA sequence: TGTGCCAGCAGTTTGAGGGGACTCTTAACTGAAGCTTTCTTT.

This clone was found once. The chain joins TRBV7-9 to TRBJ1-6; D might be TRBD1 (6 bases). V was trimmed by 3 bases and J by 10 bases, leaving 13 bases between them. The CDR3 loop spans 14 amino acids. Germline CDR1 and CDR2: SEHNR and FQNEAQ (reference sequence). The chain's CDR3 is CASSFDRPHSPLHF. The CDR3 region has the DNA TGTGCCAGCAGCTTCGACAGGCCCCACTCACCCCTCCACTTT.

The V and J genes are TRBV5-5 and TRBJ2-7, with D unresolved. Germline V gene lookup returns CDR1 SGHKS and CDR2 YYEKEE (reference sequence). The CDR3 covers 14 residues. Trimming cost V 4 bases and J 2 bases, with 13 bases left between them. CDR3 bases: TGTGCCAGCAGCCTGACACCTGGGCCCTACGAGCAGTACTTC. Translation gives CASSLTPGPYEQYF. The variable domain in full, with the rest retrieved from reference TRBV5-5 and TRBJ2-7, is DAGVTQSPTHLIKTRGQQVTLRCSPISGHKSVSWYQQVLGQGPQFIFQYYEKEERGRGNFPDRFSARQFPNYSSELNVNALLLGDSALYLCASSLTPGPYEQYFGPGTRLTVT.

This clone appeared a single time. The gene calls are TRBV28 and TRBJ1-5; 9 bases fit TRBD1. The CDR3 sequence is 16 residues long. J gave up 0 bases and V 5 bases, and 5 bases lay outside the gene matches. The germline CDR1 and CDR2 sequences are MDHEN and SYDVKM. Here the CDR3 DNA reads TGTGCCAGCAGTGCAATGGGACAGGGTAGCAATCAGCCCCAGCATTTT. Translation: CASSAMGQGSNQPQHF.

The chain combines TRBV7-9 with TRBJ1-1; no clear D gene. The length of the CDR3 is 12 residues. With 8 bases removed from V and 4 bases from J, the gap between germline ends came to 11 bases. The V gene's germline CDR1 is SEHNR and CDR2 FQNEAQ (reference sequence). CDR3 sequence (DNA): TGTGCCAGCGCCCTGTTCGGCACTGAAGCTTTCTTT. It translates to CASALFGTEAFF.

The CDR3 here is CASGPTTFAQYF. In DNA form, the CDR3 reads TGTGCCAGCGGGCCCACCACGTTCGCGCAGTACTTC. The rearrangement uses TRBV27 and TRBJ2-7; D is unresolved. This CDR3 spans 12 amino acids. V gave up 8 bases and J gave up 9 bases, with 17 bases separating them. In germline, CDR1 is MNHEY, CDR2 SMNVEV (reference sequence).

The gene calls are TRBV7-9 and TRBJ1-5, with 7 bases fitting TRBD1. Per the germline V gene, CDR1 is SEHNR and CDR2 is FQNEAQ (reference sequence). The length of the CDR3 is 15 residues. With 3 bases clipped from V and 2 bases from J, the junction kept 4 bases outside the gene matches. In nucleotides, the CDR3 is TGTGCCAGCAGCTTGTCTACAGGGGGCAATCAGCCCCAGCATTTT. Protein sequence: CASSLSTGGNQPQHF.

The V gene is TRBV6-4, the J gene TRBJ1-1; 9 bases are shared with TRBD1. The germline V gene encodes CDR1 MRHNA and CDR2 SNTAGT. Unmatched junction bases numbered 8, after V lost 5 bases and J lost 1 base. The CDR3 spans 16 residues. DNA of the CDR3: TGTGCCAGCAGTCCCGGGACAGGGTACCGGAACACTGAAGCTTTCTTT. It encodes CASSPGTGYRNTEAFF.

The CDR3 DNA reads TGTGCCAGCAGCCGACAGACCTCCGGTAACATTCAGTACTTC. This gives the protein CASSRQTSGNIQYF. The genes are TRBV7-9 and TRBJ2-4; D is perhaps TRBD1 (5 bases). V gave up 5 bases and J gave up 7 bases, with 15 bases separating them. Germline assignment: CDR1 SEHNR and CDR2 FQNEAQ (reference sequence). The CDR3 covers 14 residues. Looking up the rest from reference TRBV7-9 and TRBJ2-4 gives the full variable domain: DTGVSQNPRHKITKRGQNVTFRCDPISEHNRLYWYRQTLGQGPEFLTYFQNEAQLEKSRLLSDRFSAERPKGSFSTLEIQRTEQGDSAMYLCASSRQTSGNIQYFGAGTRLSVL.

CDR3 sequence reads: CASSSTDPGLAGEQYF. The CDR3 region has the DNA TGCGCCAGCAGTTCAACCGATCCGGGACTAGCAGGCGAGCAGTACTTC. This chain uses TRBV5-1 with TRBJ2-7, with TRBD2 identical over 9 bases. V was clipped by 5 bases and J by 6 bases; unmatched bases: 15. The CDR3 has 16 residues. The germline V gene encodes CDR1 SGHRS and CDR2 YFSETQ.

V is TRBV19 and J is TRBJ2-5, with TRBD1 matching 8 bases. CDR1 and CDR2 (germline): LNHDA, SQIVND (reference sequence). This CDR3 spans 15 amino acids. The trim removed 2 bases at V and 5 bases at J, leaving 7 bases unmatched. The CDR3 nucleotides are TGTGCCAGTAGTATAAGGACAGGGATTGGGGAGACCCAGTACTTC. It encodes CASSIRTGIGETQYF.

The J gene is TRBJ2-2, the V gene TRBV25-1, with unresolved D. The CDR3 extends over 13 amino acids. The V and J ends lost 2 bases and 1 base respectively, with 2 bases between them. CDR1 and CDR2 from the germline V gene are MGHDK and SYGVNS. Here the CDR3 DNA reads TGTGCCAGCAGTGAACAGAACACCGGGGAGCTGTTTTTT. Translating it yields CASSEQNTGELFF.

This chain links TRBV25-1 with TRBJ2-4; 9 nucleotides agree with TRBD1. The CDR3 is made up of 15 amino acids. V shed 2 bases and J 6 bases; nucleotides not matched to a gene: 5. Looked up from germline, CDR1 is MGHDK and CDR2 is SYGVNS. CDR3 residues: CASSEGDREANIQYF. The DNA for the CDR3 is TGTGCCAGCAGTGAAGGGGACAGGGAGGCAAACATTCAGTACTTC.

CDR3 sequence: CASSHIRTGEATDTQYF. In DNA, the CDR3 is TGCGCCAGCAGCCATATTAGGACGGGGGAGGCCACAGATACGCAGTATTTT. This rearrangement joins TRBV4-1 to TRBJ2-3; D is possibly TRBD2 (6 bases). The length of the CDR3 is 17 residues. CDR1 and CDR2 (germline): MGHRA, YSYEKL. Deletions cut 3 bases from V and 2 bases from J, with 18 bases between.

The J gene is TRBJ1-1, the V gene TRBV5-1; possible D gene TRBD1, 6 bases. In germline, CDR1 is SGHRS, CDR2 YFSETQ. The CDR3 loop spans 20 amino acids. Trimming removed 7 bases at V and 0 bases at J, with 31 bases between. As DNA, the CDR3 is TGCGCCAGCCTAAAGACCCCCGACGAGGTCTGGGGGCGAATGAACACTGAAGCTTTCTTT. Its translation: CASLKTPDEVWGRMNTEAFF.

CDR3 DNA: TGTGCCATCAGTGAGTCTCTATACATTCAGTACTTC. This gives the protein CAISESLYIQYF. The V gene is TRBV10-3, the J gene TRBJ2-4; D remains unclear. The CDR3 covers 12 residues. V lost 0 bases, J lost 8 bases, and 5 bases lay in between. Germline CDR1 and CDR2: ENHRY and SYGVKD.

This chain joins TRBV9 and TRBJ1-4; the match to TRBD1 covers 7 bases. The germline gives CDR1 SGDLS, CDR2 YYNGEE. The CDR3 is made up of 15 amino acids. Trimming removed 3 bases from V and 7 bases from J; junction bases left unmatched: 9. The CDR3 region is CASSAPSAGGEKLFF. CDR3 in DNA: TGTGCCAGCAGCGCACCCAGCGCAGGGGGTGAAAAACTGTTTTTT.

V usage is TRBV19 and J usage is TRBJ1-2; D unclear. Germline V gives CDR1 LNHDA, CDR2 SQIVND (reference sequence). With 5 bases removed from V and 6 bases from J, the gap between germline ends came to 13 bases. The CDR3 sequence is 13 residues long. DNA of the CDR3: TGTGCCAGTAGTGAGGGCGGCGTTAATGGCTACACCTTC. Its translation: CASSEGGVNGYTF.

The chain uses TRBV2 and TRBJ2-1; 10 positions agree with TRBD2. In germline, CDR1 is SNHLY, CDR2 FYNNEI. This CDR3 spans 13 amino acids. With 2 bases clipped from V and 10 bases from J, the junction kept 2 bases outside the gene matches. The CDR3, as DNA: TGTGCCAGCAGTGAACTAGCGGGAGTCGAGCAGTTCTTC. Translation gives CASSELAGVEQFF.

The CDR3 sequence is CASSIDAVATDTQYF. The CDR3 DNA reads as TGTGCCAGTAGTATCGATGCGGTCGCCACAGATACGCAGTATTTT. The chain combines TRBV19 with TRBJ2-3; D ambiguous. Germline-derived CDR1 and CDR2 are LNHDA and SQIVND (reference sequence). This CDR3 contains 15 residues. V shed 3 bases and J shed 2 bases, with 12 bases lying between them.

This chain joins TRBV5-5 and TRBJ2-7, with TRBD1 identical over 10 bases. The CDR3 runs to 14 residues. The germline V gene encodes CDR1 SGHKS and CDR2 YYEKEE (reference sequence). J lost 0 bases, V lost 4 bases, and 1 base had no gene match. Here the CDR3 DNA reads TGTGCCAGCAGCAGGACAGGGGGCTCCTACGAGCAGTACTTC. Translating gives CASSRTGGSYEQYF.

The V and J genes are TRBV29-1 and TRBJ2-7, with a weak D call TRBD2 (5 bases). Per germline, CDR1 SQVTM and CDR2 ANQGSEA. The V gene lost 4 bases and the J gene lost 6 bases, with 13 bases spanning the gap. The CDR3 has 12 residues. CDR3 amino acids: CSVVSGSGEQYF. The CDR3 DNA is TGCAGCGTTGTATCGGGAAGTGGCGAGCAGTACTTC.